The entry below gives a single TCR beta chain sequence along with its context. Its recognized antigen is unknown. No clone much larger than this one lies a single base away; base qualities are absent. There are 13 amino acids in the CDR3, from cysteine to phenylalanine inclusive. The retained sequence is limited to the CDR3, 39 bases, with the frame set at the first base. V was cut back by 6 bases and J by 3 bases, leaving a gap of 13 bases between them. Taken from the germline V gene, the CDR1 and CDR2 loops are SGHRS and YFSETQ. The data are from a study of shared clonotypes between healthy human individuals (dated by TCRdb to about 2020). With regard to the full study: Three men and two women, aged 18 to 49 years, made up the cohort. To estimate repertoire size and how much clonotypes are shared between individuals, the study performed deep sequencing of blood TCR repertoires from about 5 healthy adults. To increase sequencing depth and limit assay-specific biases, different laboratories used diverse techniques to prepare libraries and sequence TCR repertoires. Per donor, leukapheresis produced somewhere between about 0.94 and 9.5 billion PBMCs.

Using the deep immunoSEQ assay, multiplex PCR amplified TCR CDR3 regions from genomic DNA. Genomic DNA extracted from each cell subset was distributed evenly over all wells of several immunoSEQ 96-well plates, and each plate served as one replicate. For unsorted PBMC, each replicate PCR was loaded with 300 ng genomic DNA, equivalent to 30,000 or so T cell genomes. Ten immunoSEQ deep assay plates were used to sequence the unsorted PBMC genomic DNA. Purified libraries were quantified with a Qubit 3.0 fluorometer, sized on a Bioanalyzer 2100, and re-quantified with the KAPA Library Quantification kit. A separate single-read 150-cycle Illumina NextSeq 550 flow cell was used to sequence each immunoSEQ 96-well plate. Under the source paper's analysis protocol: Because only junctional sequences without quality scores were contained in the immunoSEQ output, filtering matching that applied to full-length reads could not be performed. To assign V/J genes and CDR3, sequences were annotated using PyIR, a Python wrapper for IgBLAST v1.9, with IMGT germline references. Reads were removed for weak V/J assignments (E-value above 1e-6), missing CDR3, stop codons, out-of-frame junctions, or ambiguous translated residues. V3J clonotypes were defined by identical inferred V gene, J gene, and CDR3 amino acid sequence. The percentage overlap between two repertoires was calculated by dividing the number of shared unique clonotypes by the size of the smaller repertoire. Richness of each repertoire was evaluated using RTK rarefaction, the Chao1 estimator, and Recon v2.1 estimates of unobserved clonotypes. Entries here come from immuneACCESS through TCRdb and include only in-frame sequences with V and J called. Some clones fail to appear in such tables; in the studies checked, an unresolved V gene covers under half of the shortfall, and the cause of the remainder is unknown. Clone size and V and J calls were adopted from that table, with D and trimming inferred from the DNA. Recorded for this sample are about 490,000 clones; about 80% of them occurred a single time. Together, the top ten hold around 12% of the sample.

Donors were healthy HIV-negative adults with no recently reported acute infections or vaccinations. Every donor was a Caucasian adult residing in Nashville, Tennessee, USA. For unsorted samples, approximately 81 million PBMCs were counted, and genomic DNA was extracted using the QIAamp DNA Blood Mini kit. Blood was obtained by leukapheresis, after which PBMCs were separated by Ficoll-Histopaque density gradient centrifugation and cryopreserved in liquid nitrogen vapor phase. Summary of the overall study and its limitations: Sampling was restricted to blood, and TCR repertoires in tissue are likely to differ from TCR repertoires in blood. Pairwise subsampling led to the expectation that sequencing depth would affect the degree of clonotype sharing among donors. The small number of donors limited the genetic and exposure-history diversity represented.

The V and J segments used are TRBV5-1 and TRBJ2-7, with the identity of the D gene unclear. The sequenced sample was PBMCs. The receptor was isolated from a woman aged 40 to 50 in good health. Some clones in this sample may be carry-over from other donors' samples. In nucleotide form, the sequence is TGCGCCAGCACCCCCCGGGTCGGCTACGAGCAGTACTTC. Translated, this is CASTPRVGYEQYF. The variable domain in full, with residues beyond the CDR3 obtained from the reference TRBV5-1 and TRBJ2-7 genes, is KAGVTQTPRYLIKTRGQQVTLSCSPISGHRSVSWYQQTPGQGLQFLFEYFSETQRNKGNFPGRFSGRQFSNSRSEMNVSTLELGDSALYLCASTPRVGYEQYFGPGTRLTVT.